Detailed here is one TCR beta chain. Time point given: baseline, week 1 (first vaccination visit). The treatment: pre-vaccination baseline after standard-of-care therapy. The data originate from a study of a mutant IDH1 vaccine in newly diagnosed glioma. Study-wide background: Of treated patients, around 62% were men and roughly 38% women, averaging around 40 years.

Only in-frame clones appear in the TCRdb table, and some are missing; sequencing was by immunoSEQ multiplex PCR. Among approximately 35,000 clones listed, roughly nine tenths were seen once. The sample here was PBMCs, taken from a glioma patient treated with radiotherapy, temozolomide or both. The source is a woman in her forties with glioma.

This CDR3 reads CASSEARGGGYTF. CDR3 coding DNA: TGTGCCAGCAGTGAAGCAAGGGGAGGTGGCTACACCTTC. V usage is TRBV2 and J usage is TRBJ1-2; TRBD1 might be the D (5 bases). Trimming cost V 0 bases and J 7 bases, with 9 bases left between them. The germline V gene has CDR1 SNHLY and CDR2 FYNNEI. The CDR3 contains 13 residues.